The TCR beta chain described here comes from a study of blood T cells in healthy people across ages. Together with a sample-barcoded 5' primer, a J-beta primer mix was included in a second PCR lasting about 7 to 12 cycles. TCRdb passed the 5' RACE reads through MiXCR, listing each CDR3 protein once. The repertoire has 1,300,000 or so distinct CDR3 sequences, 45% to 70% of them found once; the top ten carry more than 6%. The CDR3 sequence is 14 residues long. V shed 5 bases and J 4 bases; nucleotides not matched to a gene: 7. This clonotype has just a few counts. V is TRBV12-3 or TRBV12-4 and J is TRBJ1-1; 7 bases agree with TRBD1. This sequence was found in a man aged 18-30 years in good health. The sample was blood. This chain's CDR3 is CASSTGTAPTEAFF. CDR3 sequence (DNA): TGTGCCAGCAGTACCGGGACAGCTCCCACTGAAGCTTTCTTT.